This T cell receptor (beta chain) was captured by sequencing in a study of beta chain features in type 1 diabetes. Findings and limits, study-wide: Within patients, naive, central memory and Treg TCRB repertoires seemed more similar than within healthy donors. Since sequencing was performed on cDNA, cells with high TCR expression could be over-represented. The question left open here concerned HLA type influencing TCRB rearrangement. Shortening that was moderate but significant affected the TCRB CDR3s of Type 1 diabetes patients in all four CD4+ subsets.

This clone showed up just a few times. Its antigen is not identified. Germline V gene data show CDR1 as SQVTM and CDR2 as ANQGSEA. The V and J ends lost 5 bases and 4 bases respectively, with 8 bases between them. The CDR3 sequence is 11 residues long. The whole isolated RNA underwent reverse transcription, so sequencing captured expressed TCRB transcripts. Profiling relied on immunoSEQ multiplex PCR, and the TCRdb table lists in-frame clones only, not all of them. Here the sample spans 250,000 to 300,000 clones, roughly 8% being singletons. Sequences were obtained from central memory CD4+ T cells from blood. This chain uses TRBV29-1 with TRBJ1-1; D uncertain. The receptor was isolated from a woman aged 18-30 years in good health. The CDR3 is CSVTSTTEAFF. DNA for the CDR3: TGCAGCGTTACGAGTACCACTGAAGCTTTCTTT.